The subject of this entry is one T cell receptor beta chain. Germline assignment: CDR1 LNHDA and CDR2 SQIVND (reference sequence). Trimming took 11 bases from V and 6 from J; bases not matched to a gene: 7. This CDR3 comprises 12 residues. The data were taken from a study of control samples from healthy donors and cancer patients. Assay: immunoSEQ multiplex PCR; the TCRdb copy retains only in-frame clones and omits some. The sample lists about 140,000 clones, 92% seen once, with approximately 10% in the top ten. Input material: blood. V usage is TRBV19 and J usage is TRBJ1-5, with 7 bases lining up with TRBD1. The origin of this receptor is a man aged 30-40 years in good health. CDR3 amino acids: CASTGVGQPQHF. The CDR3, as DNA: TGTGCCTCCACAGGGGTGGGTCAGCCCCAGCATTTT.